These 10 T cell receptor beta chains came from one sample sequenced in a study of Tregs in tolerant kidney transplant recipients. The nonmyeloablative bone marrow transplants came from related graft donors, with transient mixed chimerism. TCRdb keeps only in-frame clones here, not all; method: immunoSEQ multiplex PCR. The table lists about 52,000 clones, approximately 90% of them singletons, with around 15% in the top ten. Sequencing was performed on CD8+ T cells from blood (PBMCs), taken 24 months after the transplant. These receptors were collected from a human patient who received a combined kidney and bone marrow transplant. T cells may partly derive from the graft donor.

The chain employs TRBV2 and TRBJ2-1; TRBD1 matches at 7 bases. CDR1 SNHLY and CDR2 FYNNEI come from the germline V gene. The CDR3 covers 14 residues. V lost 5 bases to trimming and J lost 4 bases; unmatched junction nucleotides: 5. For the CDR3, the DNA is TGTGCCAGCAGTAGGGACAGCCAATACAATGAGCAGTTCTTC. It yields the protein CASSRDSQYNEQFF.

The rearrangement uses TRBV4-3 and TRBJ2-1; TRBD1 aligns across 7 bases. The V gene end was trimmed by 0 bases and the J gene end by 0 bases; junction bases not matched to a gene: 2. This CDR3 region has 16 residues. Germline-derived CDR1 and CDR2 are LGHNA and YSLEER. The CDR3 nucleotides read TGCGCCAGCAGCCAAGAATGGGACAGCTCCTACAATGAGCAGTTCTTC. It specifies CASSQEWDSSYNEQFF.

This sequence joins TRBV4-2 and TRBJ2-1, with 11 positions matching TRBD2. CDR3 length equals 15 residues. V lost 4 bases to trimming and J lost 5 bases; unmatched junction nucleotides: 4. Germline V gives CDR1 LGHNA, CDR2 YNFKEQ. The CDR3 here is CASSPRLAGNNEQFF. The DNA for the CDR3 is TGTGCCAGCAGCCCACGACTAGCGGGAAACAATGAGCAGTTCTTC.

The CDR3 sequence is CASSPGSRGYEQYF. The DNA for the CDR3 is TGTGCCAGCAGCCCCGGGTCTAGGGGGTACGAGCAGTACTTC. V is TRBV13 and J is TRBJ2-7; D might be TRBD1 (6 bases). CDR3 length equals 14 residues. Trimming removed 5 bases from V and 4 bases from J, with 15 bases in between. Per the germline V gene, CDR1 is PRHDT and CDR2 is FYEKMQ (reference sequence). Based on the CDR3 plus reference TRBV13 and TRBJ2-7, the full variable domain is AAGVIQSPRHLIKEKRETATLKCYPIPRHDTVYWYQQGPGQDPQFLISFYEKMQSDKGSIPDRFSAQQFSDYHSELNMSSLELGDSALYFCASSPGSRGYEQYFGPGTRLTVT.

This clone appeared a single time. The V call is TRBV12-5, the J call TRBJ2-2, with 7 nucleotides matching TRBD2. Trimming removed 0 bases from V and 5 bases from J; junction bases left unmatched: 9. Germline V CDR1 and CDR2: LGHNT, FRNRAP. The CDR3 extends over 17 amino acids. CDR3 in DNA: TGTGCTAGTGGTTTGGTACTGGGAGGGATGAGGACCGGGGAGCTGTTTTTT. This sequence encodes CASGLVLGGMRTGELFF.

The table lists this clone with a few counts. The CDR3 region is CATHSSKNIQYF. CDR3 DNA sequence: TGTGCCACCCATAGCTCCAAAAACATTCAGTACTTC. The chain couples TRBV2 to TRBJ2-4; no reliable D call. Trimming took off 10 bases at V and 2 bases at J, with 9 bases between the two ends. CDR3 size: 12 residues. CDR1 and CDR2 (germline): SNHLY, FYNNEI.

V usage is TRBV9 and J usage is TRBJ1-3, with unresolved D. The CDR3 has 14 residues. Trimming cost V 0 bases and J 8 bases, with 12 bases left between them. Germline CDR1 reads SGDLS; CDR2 reads YYNGEE. CDR3 residues: CASSVESREDTIYF. The DNA for the CDR3 is TGTGCCAGCAGCGTAGAGAGTAGGGAGGACACCATATATTTT.

The chain employs TRBV11-2 and TRBJ2-7; the D gene is possibly TRBD2 (5 bases). Germline V CDR1 and CDR2: SGHAT, FQNNGV. V was shortened by 5 bases and J by 3 bases, with 17 bases between the two germline ends. This CDR3 spans 15 amino acids. CDR3 sequence: CASSPGGARVYEQYF. DNA for the CDR3: TGTGCCAGCAGCCCAGGAGGTGCTAGGGTCTACGAGCAGTACTTC.

This chain connects TRBV5-4 to TRBJ2-7, with TRBD1 matching 8 bases. Germline V lookup: CDR1 SGHNT, CDR2 YYREEE (reference sequence). Germline trimming cut 4 bases from V and 2 bases from J; bases unmatched to any gene: 8. The CDR3 sequence is 15 residues long. CDR3 bases: TGTGCCAGCAGCAGTGACCGGGACAGGACCTACGAGCAGTACTTC. It translates to CASSSDRDRTYEQYF.

This sequence joins TRBV11-2 and TRBJ2-1; D gene ambiguous. The germline CDR1 and CDR2 sequences are SGHAT and FQNNGV. Deletions cut 5 bases from V and 1 base from J, with 9 bases between. The CDR3 runs 14 residues. The CDR3 loop reads CASSPLRSYNEQFF. The CDR3 region has the DNA TGTGCCAGCAGCCCTCTGAGGTCCTACAATGAGCAGTTCTTC.